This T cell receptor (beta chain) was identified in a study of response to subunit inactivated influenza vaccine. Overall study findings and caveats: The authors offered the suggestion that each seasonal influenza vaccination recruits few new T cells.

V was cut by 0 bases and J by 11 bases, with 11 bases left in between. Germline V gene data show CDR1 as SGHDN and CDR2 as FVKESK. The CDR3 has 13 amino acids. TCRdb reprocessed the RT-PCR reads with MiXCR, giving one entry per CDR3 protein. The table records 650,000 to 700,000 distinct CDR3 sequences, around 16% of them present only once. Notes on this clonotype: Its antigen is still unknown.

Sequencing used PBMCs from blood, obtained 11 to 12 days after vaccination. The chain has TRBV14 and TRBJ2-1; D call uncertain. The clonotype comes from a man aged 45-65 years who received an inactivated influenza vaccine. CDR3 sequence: CASSQEQRHQQFF. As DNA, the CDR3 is TGTGCCAGCAGCCAAGAGCAAAGGCACCAGCAGTTCTTC.